Shown below are 10 T cell receptor beta chains from a single sample sequenced in a study of OX40 agonist ivuxolimab in advanced cancers. Clones were read by immunoSEQ multiplex PCR, and TCRdb kept only the in-frame ones, dropping some. The repertoire has tens of thousands of clones, over 80% of them found once; the top ten carry roughly 0.34%. The source was CD4+ or CD8+ T cells sorted from blood, collected in a trial of the OX40 agonist ivuxolimab. The receptors were sampled from an adult with an advanced solid tumor such as melanoma, head and neck, liver or kidney cancer.

The chain joins TRBV6-5 to TRBJ2-7; D is unresolved. The CDR3 is made up of 14 amino acids. The germline CDR1 and CDR2 sequences are MNHEY and SVGAGI. V dropped 2 bases and J dropped 2 bases, with 10 bases sitting between them. For the CDR3, the DNA is TGTGCCAGCAGTTACAAGGGCGGCACCTACGAGCAGTACTTC. Its translation is CASSYKGGTYEQYF.

This chain uses TRBV11-2 with TRBJ1-1, with D perhaps matching TRBD1 (5 bases). The germline V gene encodes CDR1 SGHAT and CDR2 FQNNGV. This CDR3 spans 15 amino acids. With 6 bases removed from V and 0 bases from J, the gap between germline ends came to 14 bases. The CDR3 DNA is TGTGCCAGCAGTCGTGGGGACGGATTGAACACTGAAGCTTTCTTT. As protein: CASSRGDGLNTEAFF.

The V call is TRBV5-6, the J call TRBJ1-2, with no clear D. CDR3 length: 14 amino acids. Per the germline V gene, CDR1 is SGHDT and CDR2 is YYEEEE. Trimming took 0 bases from V and 0 from J, leaving 6 bases between them. The DNA for the CDR3 is TGTGCCAGCAGCTTGGGGCCCCCTAACTATGGCTACACCTTC. This gives the protein CASSLGPPNYGYTF.

The chain recombines TRBV6-4 with TRBJ2-1; D could derive from TRBD1 or TRBD2 (5 bases each). CDR3 size: 15 residues. The ends were cut back, 2 bases at V and 6 bases at J, with 14 bases in the middle. In germline, CDR1 is MRHNA, CDR2 SNTAGT. CDR3 sequence (DNA): TGTGCCAGCAGTGACGAGCTGGGACCAGCCAATGAGCAGTTCTTC. Translating gives CASSDELGPANEQFF.

The V call is TRBV7-5, the J call TRBJ2-2. TRBV7-5 is a recognized pseudogene. The length of the CDR3 is 13 residues. CDR3 in DNA: TGTGCCAGAAGCTTGTGGGTAGCCGGGGAGCTGTTTTTT. It translates to CARSLWVAGELFF.

This chain uses TRBV27 with TRBJ1-6; TRBD1 aligns across 11 bases. CDR1 and CDR2 from the germline V gene are MNHEY and SMNVEV (reference sequence). CDR3 length: 21 residues. With 4 bases clipped from V and 3 bases from J, the junction kept 17 bases outside the gene matches. The CDR3 DNA sequence: TGTGCCAGCAGTTCCGAATTCGGGACAGGGGGAGGCCGCCTCTATAATTCACCCCTCCACTTT. It encodes CASSSEFGTGGGRLYNSPLHF.

Comment on this clone: The limits of the CDR3 on the DNA are not certain, so only TCRdb's listed CDR3 is given. The chain employs TRBV5-1 and TRBJ2-6; TRBD2, the D gene given by the table, was not confirmed from the DNA. Germline values: CDR1 SGHRS, CDR2 YFSETQ. The CDR3 extends over 17 residues, inclusive of both ends. The CDR3 spells CASSLEPATFGANVLTF.

This clone appeared a few times. The chain is built from TRBV18 and TRBJ1-1; D is unresolved. Germline V lookup: CDR1 KGHSH, CDR2 LQKENI. CDR3 size: 14 residues. Between the trimmed V and J ends, which lost 4 bases and 1 base, there was a span of 10 bases. The CDR3, as DNA: TGTGCCAGCTCACTACGACGGGAGAACACTGAAGCTTTCTTT. Translation: CASSLRRENTEAFF.

This chain joins TRBV21-1 and TRBJ1-2; TRBD1 is the table's D call and was not checked against the DNA. TRBV21-1 is tagged as a pseudogene. This CDR3 region has 15 residues. The DNA for the CDR3 is TGTGCCAGCAGCGCCCAGGACAGGGCAAACTATGGCTACACCTTC. Translation: CASSAQDRANYGYTF.

CDR3 coding DNA: TGTGCCAGCAGCGTTGTGCAGGGGAGCACAGATACGCAGTATTTT. Its translation is CASSVVQGSTDTQYF. V gene TRBV9 combines with J gene TRBJ2-3; a weak D match, TRBD1 (6 bases). The CDR3 sequence is 15 residues long. Germline V gene sequence: CDR1 SGDLS, CDR2 YYNGEE. V gave up 2 bases and J gave up 0 bases, with 10 bases separating them.